The 6 T cell receptor beta chains given below trace back to one sample, sequenced in a study of blood T cell repertoires in COVID-19 (dated by TCRdb to 2019 to 2021). The library relied on the immunoSEQ multiplex PCR assay. This immuneACCESS table, as held by TCRdb, lists in-frame sequences with V and J called but not all clones. Of the missing ones, under half trace to an unresolved V gene in checked studies; the others have no known cause. The sample profile shows about 58,000 clones; around 85% of them were found once. Of the sample, roughly 8.4% falls within the top ten clones. Sequences were obtained from peripheral blood. These receptors all stem from a woman between 65 and 79 years old with active COVID-19.

The chain carries TRBV11-2 and TRBJ2-5; 10 bases map to TRBD2. Losses at the gene ends were 0 bases for V and 5 bases for J; bases not matched to a gene: 9. Germline loops: CDR1 SGHAT, CDR2 FQNNGV. This CDR3 comprises 17 residues. The CDR3 region has the DNA TGTGCCAGCAGCTTAGATCTCCTGAGCGGGAGGGGGGAGACCCAGTACTTC. This codes for CASSLDLLSGRGETQYF.

The J gene is TRBJ2-5, the V gene TRBV27; perhaps TRBD2 as D (6 bases). The CDR3 is 14 amino acids. The ends were cut back, 6 bases at V and 2 bases at J, with 13 bases in the middle. CDR1 is MNHEY, CDR2 SMNVEV, per germline (reference sequence). DNA for the CDR3: TGTGCCAGCAGGAAAGAGGGGAGGCAAGAGACCCAGTACTTC. Translation: CASRKEGRQETQYF.

The rearrangement links TRBV2 to TRBJ2-1; 9 bases line up with TRBD2. This CDR3 contains 13 residues. J lost 3 bases, V lost 8 bases, and 2 bases had no gene match. The germline CDR1 and CDR2 sequences are SNHLY and FYNNEI. The DNA for the CDR3 is TGTGCCAGCGGAGCGGGGGGCTACAATGAGCAGTTCTTC. Translation gives CASGAGGYNEQFF.

This clone was counted only a few times. This chain links TRBV7-9 with TRBJ1-2; 8 bases align to TRBD1. With V trimmed by 4 bases and J by 1 base, 5 bases remained unmatched. This CDR3 has 15 amino acids. From germline, CDR1 is SEHNR and CDR2 FQNEAQ (reference sequence). The CDR3 DNA sequence: TGTGCCAGCAGCTCCGTAACAGGGGGTAACTATGGCTACACCTTC. This encodes CASSSVTGGNYGYTF.

This sequence joins TRBV29-1 and TRBJ2-5; a possible D gene is TRBD2 (7 bases). Germline V gene data show CDR1 as SQVTM and CDR2 as ANQGSEA. V was pared by 5 bases and J by 5 bases, with 12 bases between. This CDR3 region has 12 residues. This CDR3 reads CSVRRGGETQYF. The CDR3 DNA reads TGCAGCGTTAGAAGGGGGGGGGAGACCCAGTACTTC.

The rearrangement uses TRBV2 and TRBJ1-3, with 9 bases identical to TRBD1. From germline, CDR1 is SNHLY and CDR2 FYNNEI. This CDR3 region has 16 residues. V dropped 6 bases and J dropped 4; count of bases not matched to a gene: 10. The chain's CDR3 is CASRTGTGKTGNTIYF. In nucleotides, the CDR3 is TGTGCCAGCAGAACCGGGACAGGGAAGACCGGAAACACCATATATTTT.